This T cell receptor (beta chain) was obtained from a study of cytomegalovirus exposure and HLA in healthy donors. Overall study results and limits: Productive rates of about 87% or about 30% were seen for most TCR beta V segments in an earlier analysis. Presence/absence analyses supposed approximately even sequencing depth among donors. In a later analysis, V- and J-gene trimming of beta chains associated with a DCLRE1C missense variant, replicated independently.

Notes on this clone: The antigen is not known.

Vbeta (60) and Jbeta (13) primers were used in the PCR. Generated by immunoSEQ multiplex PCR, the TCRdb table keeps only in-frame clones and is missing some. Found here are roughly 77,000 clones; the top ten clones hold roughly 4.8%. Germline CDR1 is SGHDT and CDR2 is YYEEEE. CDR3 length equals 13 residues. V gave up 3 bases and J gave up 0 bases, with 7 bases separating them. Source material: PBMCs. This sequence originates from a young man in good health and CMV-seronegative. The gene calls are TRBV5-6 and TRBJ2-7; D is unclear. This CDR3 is CASSSTFSYEQYF. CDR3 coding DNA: TGTGCCAGCAGCTCGACTTTCTCCTACGAGCAGTACTTC.